The next 9 T cell receptor beta chains were all read from a single sample in a study of blood T cell repertoires in COVID-19. Clones were read by immunoSEQ multiplex PCR, and TCRdb kept only the in-frame ones, dropping some. The sample has a few hundred thousand clones; approximately 90% are singletons. What was sequenced was PBMCs or T cells enriched from blood (not recorded which). These receptors all stem from a young woman who had been exposed to COVID-19.

V and J are TRBV23-1 and TRBJ2-3; 8 nucleotides line up with TRBD1. TRBV23-1 is classed as an ORF, of uncertain function. Unmatched junction bases numbered 7, after V lost 2 bases and J lost 0 bases. The CDR3 runs 17 residues. The CDR3 is CASSQPWTGRSTDTQYF. As DNA, the CDR3 is TGCGCCAGCAGTCAACCCTGGACAGGGCGGAGCACAGATACGCAGTATTTT.

The rearrangement joins TRBV5-4 to TRBJ2-7; the match to TRBD2 covers 10 bases. V was clipped by 1 base and J by 7 bases; unmatched bases: 17. CDR3 length: 18 residues. CDR1 is SGHNT, CDR2 YYREEE, per germline (reference sequence). CDR3 sequence: CASSLPRISGRNEDEQYF. The CDR3 coding sequence is TGTGCCAGCAGCTTGCCCCGGATTAGCGGGAGGAATGAGGATGAGCAGTACTTC.

The chain uses TRBV7-3 and TRBJ2-1; TRBD1 is a possible D gene (6 bases). Looked up from germline, CDR1 is SGHTA and CDR2 is FQGTGA. This CDR3 is 15 amino acids long. The V and J ends lost 5 bases and 2 bases respectively, with 13 bases between them. Written as DNA, the CDR3 is TGTGCCAGCAGCCTCGACAGGTCAACCTACAATGAGCAGTTCTTC. Its translation is CASSLDRSTYNEQFF.

The chain couples TRBV4-2 to TRBJ1-4; TRBD1 agrees at 10 bases. Germline CDR1 LGHNA, CDR2 YNFKEQ. V lost 0 bases to trimming and J lost 6 bases; unmatched junction nucleotides: 4. CDR3 length equals 16 residues. CDR3 region: CASSQERQGAHEKLFF. The DNA for the CDR3 is TGTGCCAGCAGCCAAGAGAGACAGGGGGCTCATGAAAAACTGTTTTTT.

This chain connects TRBV2 to TRBJ2-3; 8 bases agree with TRBD2. Germline CDR1 is SNHLY and CDR2 is FYNNEI. The CDR3 consists of 18 residues. V shed 3 bases, J shed 2 bases, and the junction held 13 bases outside the gene matches. CDR3 protein: CASSDSWIGGAPTDTQYF. The CDR3 DNA follows: TGTGCCAGCAGTGATTCTTGGATCGGGGGGGCGCCCACAGATACGCAGTATTTT.

This clone was observed a single time. The V and J genes are TRBV19 and TRBJ1-5; 9 bases align to TRBD1. Germline assignment: CDR1 LNHDA and CDR2 SQIVND (reference sequence). The CDR3 loop spans 16 amino acids. The V gene end was trimmed by 7 bases and the J gene end by 4 bases; junction bases not matched to a gene: 11. CDR3 loop: CASTPSGQGLNQPQHF. CDR3 DNA: TGTGCCAGTACCCCCTCGGGACAGGGACTTAATCAGCCCCAGCATTTT.

The chain is built from TRBV13 and TRBJ2-7; 11 nucleotides line up with TRBD1. V shed 5 bases and J 6 bases; nucleotides not matched to a gene: 6. CDR1 is PRHDT, CDR2 FYEKMQ, per germline (reference sequence). The CDR3 is 14 amino acids. The CDR3 is CASSTWTGGAEQYF. The DNA of the CDR3 is TGTGCCAGCAGCACCTGGACAGGGGGCGCCGAGCAGTACTTC.

This chain links TRBV25-1 with TRBJ2-4; 12 positions match TRBD1. The CDR3 has 17 amino acids. CDR1 and CDR2 from the germline V gene are MGHDK and SYGVNS. With V trimmed by 5 bases and J by 3 bases, 8 bases remained unmatched. In DNA, the CDR3 is TGTGCCAGCAGTTTGGGGACAGGGGGCGTAGGCAAAAACATTCAGTACTTC. Residues: CASSLGTGGVGKNIQYF.

V gene TRBV7-9 combines with J gene TRBJ1-1; D gene unclear. This CDR3 has 15 amino acids. Germline CDR1 reads SEHNR; CDR2 reads FQNEAQ (reference sequence). V lost 5 bases and J 0 bases, leaving 13 bases between the germline ends. CDR3 sequence (DNA): TGTGCCAGCAGCGGGCCCGGTGCCATGAACACTGAAGCTTTCTTT. Translating it yields CASSGPGAMNTEAFF.